The source of this T cell receptor beta chain is a study of cytomegalovirus exposure and HLA in healthy donors. Study-level information: Among fewer than 500 genotyped donors, about 85% fell in the Caucasian-associated ancestry cluster.

After removal of 6 bases from V and 0 bases from J, the junction contained 1 base not matched to a gene. Germline V gene lookup returns CDR1 LGHNA and CDR2 YNFKEQ. CDR3 length: 13 residues. The PCR used 60 Vbeta and 13 Jbeta primers. TCRdb's table, derived via immunoSEQ multiplex PCR, lists solely in-frame clones and lacks some. The sample has approximately 140,000 clones, nearly 80% seen once. Specimen: PBMCs. The rearrangement joins TRBV4-2 to TRBJ2-7; TRBD1 aligns across 8 bases. The TCR comes from a man aged 40-49 years in good health and CMV-seropositive. The CDR3 DNA reads as TGTGCCAGCAGTCAGGGGGCCTCCTACGAGCAGTACTTC. This translates into CASSQGASYEQYF.